This T cell receptor beta chain was recovered during a study of T cell responses to AZD1222 COVID-19 vaccine (TCRdb year 2021). Notes on the research overall: Because spike-specific TCR depth and breadth did not differ between the two schedules, AZD1222 recipients who got a second dose at roughly 4 weeks were pooled with those who got a second dose at roughly 12 weeks. Trial participants were enrolled by age into 18-55, 56-69 and 70-plus year subgroups, with around 150, 28 and 57 TCR-sequenced participants respectively. TCR sequencing covered roughly 230 trial participants: 200 to 220 given two doses of AZD1222 and 26 given two doses of MenACWY control vaccine. The investigation overall reported the following: Because no samples from the day 14 peak response were available, repertoires could be characterized only after the peak T cell response. Participants were mostly white British and included more females than males, and it was suggested by the authors that clonal diversity may have been underestimated. Nearly half of unique spike-specific TCRs reportedly recognized epitopes outside regions mutated in the B.1.351 and B.1.1.7 variants. The whole spike protein was spanned by vaccine-associated CD4 TCRs, and dominant responses were seen in regions 160-218 and 743-854. In the small 56-69-year group, the increase in depth fell short of significance, most likely because of low power. Only 5 to 7 AZD1222 recipients were SARS-CoV-2 seropositive at baseline, limiting conclusions about previously exposed vaccinees. A significant rise in spike-specific TCR breadth and depth was observed after two AZD1222 doses relative to day 0 and relative to MenACWY recipients.

Note on this clone: No antigen is known for it. Base qualities are not at hand, and no much larger clone is one base apart.

Explained via the paper, the time point label denotes: baseline before first vaccination. Vaccinee samples came from UK trials COV001 and COV002, including a single-blind randomized controlled phase 2/3 trial of AZD1222 (ChAdOx1 nCoV-19) in healthy adults. Trial participant PBMC samples were collected at day 0 and day 28 after the second dose for TCRbeta chain sequencing. The CDR3 regions of human TCRbeta chains were analyzed by immunosequencing. As for how the authors treated the data: Repertoire TCRs were matched against a reference library of SARS-CoV-2-specific TCRs generated with the MIRA antigen-specificity platform. Breadth meant the fraction of unique TCRs that were SARS-CoV-2-associated, whereas depth meant the fraction of total T cells that were SARS-CoV-2-associated. Using the MIRA data, each spike-specific TCR was assigned both to the spike region to which the TCR was reactive and to a CD4 or CD8 class. Log10-transformed breadth and depth values were compared by one-way ANOVA with Sidak's multiple comparisons tests. As stored in TCRdb, this immuneACCESS dataset retains in-frame rearrangements with V and J assigned. A fraction of the clones does not appear; measured against another copy, unresolved V genes explain less than half of the discrepancy, and the remainder lacks a known reason. V and J calls and clone size are given by that table; D and trimming were obtained from the DNA. The sample yields around 130,000 clones; over 75% were counted once. In total, the top ten clones hold 7.6% of the sample.

Looking up the germline V gene yields CDR1 MDHEN and CDR2 SYDVKM. Relative to germline, V is missing 6 bases and J is missing 3 bases, with 9 bases of the junction outside any gene match. Its CDR3 holds 16 amino acids, cysteine through phenylalanine. Kept here is only the CDR3 DNA, which spans 48 bases and is read in frame from base 1. Sequenced here: peripheral blood, sampled on day 0 of AZD1222 vaccination. Rearrangement joined TRBV28 to TRBJ2-5, with 11 bases in between that match TRBD2. This receptor was taken from an adult in good health. The CDR3 in this case is CASSPGLAAGEETQYF. The DNA sequence is TGTGCCAGCAGCCCGGGACTAGCGGCCGGGGAAGAGACCCAGTACTTC.